A single sample is the source of the 27 T cell receptor beta chains below, sequenced in a study of blood T cell repertoires in COVID-19. Generated by immunoSEQ multiplex PCR, the TCRdb table keeps only in-frame clones and is missing some. Here the sample spans some 140,000 clones, around 80% being singletons. What was sequenced was peripheral blood. The origin of the receptors is a man of 80 years or more with acute or convalescent COVID-19.

V and J are TRBV19 and TRBJ1-5; D gene uncertain. This CDR3 comprises 13 residues. The V end lost 7 bases, the J end lost 2 bases, and 9 bases lay between the germline ends. Per germline, CDR1 LNHDA and CDR2 SQIVND (reference sequence). The CDR3 nucleotides read TGTGCCAGTAAGCCCGGAGGCAATCAGCCCCAGCATTTT. Translated, it gives CASKPGGNQPQHF.

This chain connects TRBV28 to TRBJ2-7; 7 bases are a match to TRBD1. Germline loops: CDR1 MDHEN, CDR2 SYDVKM. V was pared by 7 bases and J by 8 bases, with 11 bases of the junction left unmatched. There are 13 residues in the CDR3. The CDR3 region has the DNA TGTGCCAGCACCTACCGGGACAGAACTAAGCAGTACTTC. It specifies CASTYRDRTKQYF.

This sequence joins TRBV7-2 and TRBJ1-2; D is ambiguous. Trimming removed 1 base from V and 4 bases from J, with 10 bases in between. Germline V CDR1 and CDR2: SGHTA, FQGNSA. The CDR3 sequence is 14 residues long. The CDR3 reads CASSLGAGAYGYTF. The DNA of the CDR3 is TGTGCCAGCAGCTTAGGGGCGGGTGCCTATGGCTACACCTTC.

This rearrangement joins TRBV7-9 to TRBJ1-5; D is uncertain. The CDR3 length is 16 residues. Looked up from germline, CDR1 is SEHNR and CDR2 is FQNEAQ (reference sequence). The germline V and J ends were trimmed by 1 base and 4 bases, with 14 bases remaining between them. The CDR3 nucleotides read TGTGCCAGCAGCTTAGGGTCCGGGGTAGGGAATCAGCCCCAGCATTTT. It specifies CASSLGSGVGNQPQHF.

The chain has TRBV11-2 and TRBJ1-3, with 8 bases aligning to TRBD1. This CDR3 spans 16 amino acids. Germline V gene sequence: CDR1 SGHAT, CDR2 FQNNGV. The J segment lost 2 bases and the V segment lost 4 bases, leaving 7 bases of the junction unmatched. The CDR3 loop reads CASSSRRTGPGNTIYF. The CDR3 DNA reads as TGTGCCAGCAGCTCCCGCCGGACAGGGCCTGGAAACACCATATATTTT.

The chain combines TRBV5-4 with TRBJ1-1, with TRBD1 identical over 7 bases. Looked up from germline, CDR1 is SGHNT and CDR2 is YYREEE (reference sequence). The CDR3 totals 16 residues. Trimming removed 0 bases from V and 0 bases from J; junction bases left unmatched: 5. The CDR3 spells CASSLDRGGLNTEAFF. The CDR3 DNA reads as TGTGCCAGCAGCTTGGACAGGGGTGGGTTGAACACTGAAGCTTTCTTT.

The V gene is TRBV20-1, the J gene TRBJ2-3, with D unresolved. CDR1 and CDR2 (germline): DFQATT, SNEGSKA (reference sequence). This CDR3 has 14 amino acids. V gave up 5 bases and J gave up 6 bases, with 18 bases separating them. CDR3 amino acids: CSACDPRSQDTQYF. In nucleotides, the CDR3 is TGCAGTGCTTGTGACCCCAGATCGCAGGATACGCAGTATTTT.

This chain uses TRBV18 with TRBJ1-1; tentatively, D is TRBD1 (5 bases). Trimming removed 3 bases from V and 0 bases from J, with 8 bases in between. The germline CDR1 and CDR2 sequences are KGHSH and LQKENI. The CDR3 extends over 14 amino acids. The DNA of the CDR3 is TGTGCCAGCTCACCGGTGACAGTGAACACTGAAGCTTTCTTT. Translation: CASSPVTVNTEAFF.

The rearrangement joins TRBV3-1 (or the pseudogene TRBV3-2) to TRBJ2-5, with 8 bases aligning to TRBD2. CDR3 size: 13 residues. V lost 11 bases, J lost 4 bases, and 9 bases stayed unmatched. Germline assignment: CDR1 LGHDT and CDR2 YNNKEL (reference sequence). The CDR3 spells CAVSGGGPETQYF. DNA of the CDR3: TGTGCCGTTTCGGGCGGGGGGCCAGAGACCCAGTACTTC.

V usage is TRBV28 and J usage is TRBJ1-2, with D unclear. CDR1 and CDR2 (germline): MDHEN, SYDVKM. Trimming removed 5 bases from V and 2 bases from J, with 12 bases in between. The CDR3 spans 14 residues. The CDR3 nucleotides read TGTGCCAGCAGTGCCAGGTTTTTCAACTATGGCTACACCTTC. Translating it yields CASSARFFNYGYTF.

This clone has just one count. V is TRBV5-3 and J is TRBJ1-5, with D hard to call. TRBV5-3 is identified as an open reading frame with a role that is uncertain. Between the trimmed V and J ends, which lost 2 bases and 2 bases, there was a span of 8 bases. This CDR3 comprises 14 residues. In DNA, the CDR3 is TGTGCCAGAAGCTTAGACACGGGCAATCAGCCCCAGCATTTT. Translated, it gives CARSLDTGNQPQHF.

V usage is TRBV10-3 and J usage is TRBJ2-1, with 11 nucleotides matching TRBD1. CDR1 is ENHRY and CDR2 is SYGVKD in the germline V gene. The J segment lost 8 bases and the V segment lost 2 bases, leaving 2 bases of the junction unmatched. The CDR3 loop spans 14 amino acids. CDR3 residues: CAISEGQGAYEQFF. Here the CDR3 DNA reads TGTGCCATCAGTGAGGGACAGGGGGCTTATGAGCAGTTCTTC.

V gene TRBV7-8 combines with J gene TRBJ2-5, with 7 positions matching TRBD1. This CDR3 comprises 15 residues. Losses at the gene ends were 5 bases for V and 5 bases for J; bases not matched to a gene: 11. Germline CDR1 is SGHVS and CDR2 is FQNEAQ. The CDR3 DNA sequence: TGTGCCAGCAGCCCCGAGGGGGCGCCCCGGGAGACCCAGTACTTC. Its translation: CASSPEGAPRETQYF.

In its sample, this clone was seen once. The V gene is TRBV4-1, the J gene TRBJ2-3, with D maybe TRBD2 (5 bases). This CDR3 has 15 amino acids. Germline assignment: CDR1 MGHRA and CDR2 YSYEKL. V dropped 3 bases and J dropped 2 bases, with 12 bases sitting between them. In DNA form, the CDR3 reads TGCGCCAGCAGCCAGCACGGACTGGACACAGATACGCAGTATTTT. This sequence encodes CASSQHGLDTDTQYF.

V gene TRBV5-6 combines with J gene TRBJ2-3; D is possibly TRBD1 (5 bases). The germline V gene has CDR1 SGHDT and CDR2 YYEEEE. The CDR3 consists of 15 residues. V was trimmed by 3 bases and J by 3 bases, leaving 14 bases between them. CDR3 loop: CASSSYRLTTDTQYF. The CDR3 coding sequence is TGTGCCAGCAGCTCTTACAGGCTAACGACAGATACGCAGTATTTT.

This clone occurred once. The gene calls are TRBV2 and TRBJ1-4, with 8 bases identical to TRBD1. The CDR3 is made up of 16 amino acids. Germline-derived CDR1 and CDR2 are SNHLY and FYNNEI. The V segment lost 5 bases and the J segment 3 bases; nucleotides outside the gene matches: 8. CDR3 in DNA: TGTGCCAGCAGTCCCACAGGGGGAAGGCCTAATGAAAAACTGTTTTTT. Amino acid sequence: CASSPTGGRPNEKLFF.

This CDR3 reads CASSLNRNNEQFF. CDR3 bases: TGTGCCAGCAGCTTAAACAGGAACAATGAGCAGTTCTTC. This rearrangement joins TRBV7-3 to TRBJ2-1; a weak D match, TRBD1 (5 bases). Germline V CDR1 and CDR2: SGHTA, FQGTGA. This CDR3 contains 13 residues. Between the trimmed V and J ends, which lost 1 base and 5 bases, there was a span of 6 bases.

This clone occurred once. This rearrangement joins TRBV23-1 to TRBJ2-7; 8 bases align to TRBD1. TRBV23-1 is reported as an ORF; its role is uncertain. This CDR3 is 18 amino acids long. V dropped 7 bases and J dropped 2; count of bases not matched to a gene: 19. CDR3 amino acids: CASTPGTGYFPLPYEQYF. For the CDR3, the DNA is TGCGCCAGCACACCCGGGACAGGTTATTTCCCCCTTCCCTACGAGCAGTACTTC.

V gene TRBV6-5 combines with J gene TRBJ1-1, with no clear D. Between the trimmed V and J ends, which lost 8 bases and 6 bases, there was a span of 19 bases. CDR3 length: 14 amino acids. Germline lookup yields CDR1 MNHEY and CDR2 SVGAGI. The CDR3 region is CASGSGGIPSEAFF. CDR3 sequence (DNA): TGTGCCAGCGGGTCCGGAGGGATTCCCTCTGAAGCTTTCTTT.

The chain links TRBV11-2 to TRBJ1-6; 8 nucleotides match TRBD1. Per the germline V gene, CDR1 is SGHAT and CDR2 is FQNNGV. V gave up 5 bases and J gave up 7 bases; unmatched junction bases: 7. The CDR3 totals 15 residues. CDR3 DNA sequence: TGTGCCAGCAGCCCCCCGACAGGGGAGAATTCACCCCTCCACTTT. Protein product: CASSPPTGENSPLHF. Variable domain in full (rest from reference TRBV11-2 and TRBJ1-6): EAGVAQSPRYKIIEKRQSVAFWCNPISGHATLYWYQQILGQGPKLLIQFQNNGVVDDSQLPKDRFSAERLKGVDSTLKIQPAKLEDSAVYLCASSPPTGENSPLHFGNGTRLTVT.

The genes are TRBV24-1 and TRBJ2-5; 9 bases are shared with TRBD2. The V gene's germline CDR1 is KGHDR and CDR2 SFDVKD. Germline trimming cut 4 bases from V and 0 bases from J; bases unmatched to any gene: 5. The CDR3 runs 16 residues. CDR3: CATSEIGLANQETQYF. As DNA, the CDR3 is TGTGCCACCAGTGAAATAGGACTAGCGAACCAAGAGACCCAGTACTTC.

Only one count was recorded for this clone. The chain recombines TRBV2 with TRBJ2-3; TRBD2 matches at 10 bases. This CDR3 contains 15 residues. V shed 4 bases and J 4 bases; nucleotides not matched to a gene: 5. The germline CDR1 and CDR2 sequences are SNHLY and FYNNEI. The CDR3 region has the DNA TGTGCCAGCAGTGGGAGAGCGGGGGGGGCAGATACGCAGTATTTT. Its translation: CASSGRAGGADTQYF.

The gene calls are TRBV4-3 and TRBJ1-2, with no clear D. The CDR3 totals 14 residues. V was trimmed by 0 bases and J by 5 bases, leaving 10 bases between them. The germline CDR1 and CDR2 sequences are LGHNA and YSLEER. The CDR3 region has the DNA TGCGCCAGCAGCCAAGAGCGAGGAGTGTATGGCTACACCTTC. This translates into CASSQERGVYGYTF.

This chain connects TRBV2 to TRBJ2-5; 7 bases fit TRBD2. The CDR3 covers 14 residues. Germline V lookup: CDR1 SNHLY, CDR2 FYNNEI. Trimming took 5 bases from V and 5 from J; bases not matched to a gene: 8. This chain's CDR3 is CASSRGLGGETQYF. The CDR3 DNA reads TGTGCCAGCAGTCGCGGACTAGGCGGGGAGACCCAGTACTTC.

V gene TRBV18 combines with J gene TRBJ1-1, with no clear D. The length of the CDR3 is 13 residues. Trimming took 6 bases from V and 8 from J, leaving 16 bases between them. Germline assignment: CDR1 KGHSH and CDR2 LQKENI. CDR3 DNA: TGTGCCAGCTCTCTTGATCGTAGCGGGGAAGCTTTCTTT. Translation: CASSLDRSGEAFF. The complete variable domain, with remaining parts taken from reference TRBV18 and TRBJ1-1, reads NAGVMQNPRHLVRRRGQEARLRCSPMKGHSHVYWYRQLPEEGLKFMVYLQKENIIDESGMPKERFSAEFPKEGPSILRIQQVVRGDSAAYFCASSLDRSGEAFFGQGTRLTVV.

The chain couples TRBV6-2 or TRBV6-3 to TRBJ2-3; TRBD1 matches 7 bases. V shed 5 bases, J shed 4 bases, and the junction held 9 bases outside the gene matches. Looked up from germline, CDR1 is MNHEY and CDR2 is SVGEGT. This CDR3 has 15 residues. In nucleotides, the CDR3 is TGTGCCAGCAGTAGTCCGGGACAGAGGTCAGATACGCAGTATTTT. Its protein is CASSSPGQRSDTQYF.

DNA for the CDR3: TGTGCCAGCTCACCCCTAGCTCAAGAGACCCAGTACTTC. Amino acids: CASSPLAQETQYF. J is TRBJ2-5 and V is TRBV18; D is perhaps TRBD2 (5 bases). This CDR3 comprises 13 residues. In germline, CDR1 is KGHSH, CDR2 LQKENI. Trimming left V 3 bases short and J 2 bases short, with 7 bases between.